Listed here are 21 T cell receptor beta chains from one sample, sequenced in a study of T-cell reconstitution after alpha-beta-depleted transplantation in children. TCRbeta library preparation incorporated unique molecular identifiers. TCRdb reprocessed the PCR reads via MiXCR and lists one record per CDR3 protein. The sample includes approximately 590,000 distinct CDR3 sequences, approximately 10% seen only once; the top ten take about 4.2%. Sequences were derived from PBMCs from the stem cell graft donor, sampled from the stem cell graft. The receptors were sampled from a human donor who donated a stem cell graft to a child with acute myeloid leukemia.

This chain joins TRBV2 and TRBJ2-7; D call uncertain. CDR1 SNHLY and CDR2 FYNNEI come from the germline V gene. This CDR3 has 13 amino acids. Trimming stripped 1 base from V and 3 bases from J, with 7 bases between. CDR3 DNA sequence: TGTGCCAGCAGTGAAGAGGTGGTCTACGAGCAGTACTTC. It codes for CASSEEVVYEQYF.

In its sample, this clonotype was seen many times. This rearrangement joins TRBV20-1 to TRBJ2-7; 12 positions match TRBD2. The length of the CDR3 is 16 residues. Germline loops: CDR1 DFQATT, CDR2 SNEGSKA (reference sequence). The J segment lost 5 bases and the V segment lost 3 bases, leaving 11 bases of the junction unmatched. The CDR3 DNA sequence: TGCAGTGCTAGCTTACTAGCGGGAGGATCCCTCGACGAGCAGTACTTC. It yields the protein CSASLLAGGSLDEQYF.

Many counts were recorded for this clonotype. The chain joins TRBV3-1 to TRBJ1-2; TRBD1 is a possible D gene (6 bases). V was pared by 0 bases and J by 2 bases, with 7 bases between. The CDR3 totals 14 residues. The germline CDR1 and CDR2 sequences are LGHDT and YNNKEL (reference sequence). The CDR3 DNA reads TGTGCCAGCAGCCAAGAAACAGGGAACTATGGCTACACCTTC. Translating it yields CASSQETGNYGYTF.

The genes are TRBV6-1 and TRBJ1-2; TRBD1 might be the D (5 bases). Per the germline V gene, CDR1 is MNHNS and CDR2 is SASEGT. The CDR3 consists of 13 residues. Trimming stripped 2 bases from V and 6 bases from J, with 10 bases between. The CDR3 protein is CASSEFWGDGYTF. Here the CDR3 DNA reads TGTGCCAGCAGTGAATTTTGGGGGGATGGCTACACCTTC.

There are a few counts of this clonotype. This chain joins TRBV29-1 and TRBJ2-7, with D perhaps being TRBD1 or TRBD2 (5 bases each). This CDR3 is 13 amino acids long. CDR1 and CDR2 from the germline V gene are SQVTM and ANQGSEA. V lost 4 bases and J lost 3, with 13 bases in between. In DNA form, the CDR3 reads TGCAGCGTTGTGGTGGGACGAGACTACGAGCAGTACTTC. This encodes CSVVVGRDYEQYF.

V is TRBV7-9 and J is TRBJ1-2; D uncertain. V was shortened by 2 bases and J by 2 bases, with 15 bases between the two germline ends. The CDR3 extends over 16 amino acids. Germline V gene lookup returns CDR1 SEHNR and CDR2 FQNEAQ (reference sequence). In nucleotides, the CDR3 is TGTGCCAGCAGCTTACTGGAGAGGGCTGCGAACTATGGCTACACCTTC. It is translated as CASSLLERAANYGYTF.

Many counts were recorded for this clonotype. This chain uses TRBV9 with TRBJ2-3; tentative D call: TRBD2 (5 bases). This CDR3 is built from 18 residues. Deletions cut 4 bases from V and 1 base from J, with 22 bases between. The germline V gene encodes CDR1 SGDLS and CDR2 YYNGEE. CDR3 loop: CASSPRSKREAGTDTQYF. As DNA, the CDR3 is TGTGCCAGCAGCCCTAGGTCCAAGAGAGAAGCGGGCACAGATACGCAGTATTTT. The full variable domain, its missing parts supplied by reference TRBV9 and TRBJ2-3, is DSGVTQTPKHLITATGQRVTLRCSPRSGDLSVYWYQQSLDQGLQFLIQYYNGEERAKGNILERFSAQQFPDLHSELNLSSLELGDSALYFCASSPRSKREAGTDTQYFGPGTRLTVL.

Ten or more counts support this clonotype. This chain's CDR3 is CSAGQGIGETQYF. CDR3 in DNA: TGCAGTGCTGGTCAGGGGATCGGGGAGACCCAGTACTTC. The genes are TRBV20-1 and TRBJ2-5; TRBD1 might be the D (6 bases). The CDR3 totals 13 residues. Trimming removed 5 bases from V and 5 bases from J, with 15 bases in between. Germline V lookup: CDR1 DFQATT, CDR2 SNEGSKA (reference sequence).

A few counts support this clonotype. The gene calls are TRBV6-2 or TRBV6-3 and TRBJ2-3; 9 nucleotides agree with TRBD1. Germline lookup yields CDR1 MNHEY and CDR2 SVGEGT. The trim removed 0 bases at V and 5 bases at J, leaving 0 bases unmatched. The CDR3 spans 14 residues. CDR3 protein: CASSYSGQGDTQYF. The CDR3 coding sequence is TGTGCCAGCAGTTACTCGGGACAGGGAGATACGCAGTATTTT.

In this sample, this clonotype turned up many times. The rearrangement links TRBV15 to TRBJ2-1; no definite D call. The CDR3 runs 13 residues. V dropped 0 bases and J dropped 10 bases, with 10 bases sitting between them. Germline V gene data show CDR1 as LNHNV and CDR2 as YYDKDF (reference sequence). The CDR3 bases are TGTGCCACCAGCAGAGAAAGTAGAAGGGAGCAGTTCTTC. This codes for CATSRESRREQFF.

The J gene is TRBJ2-3, the V gene TRBV15; D call uncertain. CDR3 length equals 13 residues. CDR1 is LNHNV, CDR2 YYDKDF, per germline (reference sequence). V lost 7 bases, J lost 0 bases, and 8 bases lay in between. The CDR3 here is CATNMASTDTQYF. In DNA, the CDR3 is TGTGCCACCAATATGGCTAGCACAGATACGCAGTATTTT.

The chain joins TRBV5-5 to TRBJ2-1; D may be TRBD1 (6 bases). CDR1 is SGHKS, CDR2 YYEKEE, per germline (reference sequence). The CDR3 sequence is 14 residues long. V dropped 7 bases and J dropped 4 bases, with 15 bases sitting between them. The CDR3 DNA follows: TGTGCCAGCGGACAGAGTGGCTATTACAATGAGCAGTTCTTC. This encodes CASGQSGYYNEQFF.

This clonotype was found a few times. The V gene is TRBV11-1, the J gene TRBJ2-3; a possible D gene is TRBD2 (5 bases). This CDR3 has 15 amino acids. V lost 5 bases, J lost 5 bases, and 17 bases lay in between. Germline V CDR1 and CDR2: SGHAT, FQDESV (reference sequence). The CDR3 sequence: CASSLRRGSRDTQYF. The CDR3, as DNA: TGTGCCAGCAGCCTCCGTAGAGGGTCGCGAGATACGCAGTATTTT.

This clonotype has only a few counts. The chain combines TRBV5-5 with TRBJ2-3; D gene uncertain. V was cut by 1 base and J by 3 bases, with 15 bases left in between. Germline-derived CDR1 and CDR2 are SGHKS and YYEKEE (reference sequence). This CDR3 is built from 16 residues. The CDR3 DNA follows: TGTGCCAGCAGCTTGAGGCATATCCTCGTTACAGATACGCAGTATTTT. Translating it yields CASSLRHILVTDTQYF.

This clonotype was counted only a few times. The chain links TRBV6-2 or TRBV6-3 to TRBJ2-5; D possibly corresponds to TRBD1 (5 bases). This CDR3 is 13 amino acids long. Trimming cost V 6 bases and J 9 bases, with 17 bases left between them. CDR1 MNHEY and CDR2 SVGEGT come from the germline V gene. CDR3 in DNA: TGTGCCAGCAGGGAACAGGTAGCTCGGGCCCAGTACTTC. Its protein is CASREQVARAQYF.

This clonotype was detected only a few times. This sequence may be a read error, since a much larger clone differs from it by one base. The V gene is TRBV6-2 or TRBV6-3, the J gene TRBJ2-1; 11 bases are shared with TRBD2. CDR3 length: 18 residues. Looked up from germline, CDR1 is MNHEY and CDR2 is SVGEGT. V lost 0 bases and J lost 4; bases outside the gene matches: 8. The CDR3, as DNA: TGTGCCAGCAGTTACTCGGAACTAGCGGGAGTAATGTACAATGAGCAGTTCTTC. This encodes CASSYSELAGVMYNEQFF.

This rearrangement joins TRBV11-2 to TRBJ1-2; unclear D gene. Trimming removed 3 bases at V and 4 bases at J, with 9 bases between. Looked up from germline, CDR1 is SGHAT and CDR2 is FQNNGV. CDR3 length equals 13 residues. The CDR3, as DNA: TGTGCCAGCAGCTTCAACCGCTTCTATGGCTACACCTTC. Amino acids: CASSFNRFYGYTF.

V is TRBV2 and J is TRBJ1-4; 8 nucleotides align to TRBD1. Trimming removed 6 bases from V and 2 bases from J; junction bases left unmatched: 2. This CDR3 is 14 amino acids long. Looked up from germline, CDR1 is SNHLY and CDR2 is FYNNEI. Written as DNA, the CDR3 is TGTGCCAGCAGCCGGACAGGGACTAATGAAAAACTGTTTTTT. It specifies CASSRTGTNEKLFF.

This clonotype was seen at least ten times. The genes are TRBV12-5 and TRBJ2-5, with no clear D. The CDR3 runs to 13 residues. In germline, CDR1 is LGHNT, CDR2 FRNRAP. V gave up 5 bases and J gave up 7 bases, with 14 bases separating them. CDR3 nucleotides: TGTGCTAGTGGTCACGGATCGGCCGGGACCCAGTACTTC. Its translation: CASGHGSAGTQYF.

This clonotype was seen a few times. This rearrangement joins TRBV5-1 to TRBJ2-2; D gene unclear. Germline V CDR1 and CDR2: SGHRS, YFSETQ. V was clipped by 8 bases and J by 1 base, with 12 bases between them. The CDR3 has 14 amino acids. In DNA form, the CDR3 reads TGCGCCAGTAAACCTATAGAGAACACCGGGGAGCTGTTTTTT. Its translation: CASKPIENTGELFF.

The chain links TRBV20-1 to TRBJ2-1; a possible D gene is TRBD2 (6 bases). V dropped 1 base and J dropped 1 base, with 14 bases sitting between them. Germline V gene data show CDR1 as DFQATT and CDR2 as SNEGSKA (reference sequence). This CDR3 is 16 amino acids long. The CDR3: CSARVPGVGSYNEQFF. CDR3 nucleotide sequence: TGCAGTGCTAGAGTCCCGGGAGTAGGGTCCTACAATGAGCAGTTCTTC.